A selection of T cell receptor beta chains follows, all from one sample in a study of shared clonotypes between healthy human individuals. Here immunoSEQ multiplex PCR was the method, and the copy in TCRdb shows in-frame clones only, minus some. The sample carries 2,500,000 or so clones, around 94% recorded once. Sequenced material: naive CD4+ T cells sorted from blood. These receptors originate from a man younger than 30 in good health. Each CDR3 is given with its conserved first and last residue. The D gene is left open where the match is weak. A clone size is listed for some rows: how often the clone was seen (once, few, many), or a class if it is expanded.

V: TRBV5-6; J: TRBJ2-7; D: TRBD2; size: .; DNA: TGTGCCAGCAGCCGAGGGGAGGGTTACGAGCAGTACTTC; CDR3: CASSRGEGYEQYF
V: TRBV4-1; J: TRBJ2-7; D: TRBD1; size: .; DNA: TGCGCCAGCAGCCAAGCACAGGGGCCTACCTACGAGCAGTACTTC; CDR3: CASSQAQGPTYEQYF
V: TRBV2; J: TRBJ2-7; D: TRBD2; size: .; DNA: TGTGCCAGCACGGGACTAGTCGGCGAGCAGTACTTC; CDR3: CASTGLVGEQYF
V: TRBV11-2; J: TRBJ1-2; D: TRBD1; size: .; DNA: TGTGCCAGCAGCTTAGAGTCGGGACAGGGGATTTACGGCTACACCTTC; CDR3: CASSLESGQGIYGYTF
V: TRBV7-9; J: TRBJ2-3; D: .; size: .; DNA: TGTGCCAGCAGCTCTAGGGTGGGCGGGAGCACAGATACGCAGTATTTT; CDR3: CASSSRVGGSTDTQYF
V: TRBV5-6; J: TRBJ2-7; D: .; size: .; DNA: TGTGCCAGCAGCTTGCAAGGCTACGAGCAGTACTTC; CDR3: CASSLQGYEQYF
V: TRBV11-2; J: TRBJ2-1; D: TRBD2; size: .; DNA: TGTGCCAGCCGTTCACTAGCGGGGTTATACAATGAGCAGTTCTTC; CDR3: CASRSLAGLYNEQFF
V: TRBV29-1; J: TRBJ1-1; D: TRBD1; size: .; DNA: TGCAGCGTTGACGGGACAGGGGGCTGGGACACTGAAGCTTTCTTT; CDR3: CSVDGTGGWDTEAFF
V: TRBV5-1; J: TRBJ1-1; D: TRBD1; size: .; DNA: TGCGCCAGCAGCGAAGGGACAGGGGCGGCCACTGAAGCTTTCTTT; CDR3: CASSEGTGAATEAFF
V: TRBV5-1; J: TRBJ2-2; D: .; size: .; DNA: TGCGCCAGCAGCTTTCAAGGGGTCCCCGGGGAGCTGTTTTTT; CDR3: CASSFQGVPGELFF
V: TRBV5-1; J: TRBJ1-2; D: .; size: once; DNA: TGCGCCAGCAGCTTGACGGACAGCTATGGCTACACCTTC; CDR3: CASSLTDSYGYTF
V: TRBV10-3; J: TRBJ2-7; D: .; size: .; DNA: TGTGCCATCAGTGAGTGGGCCGCTGTGGCAAAAGACGAGCAGTACTTC; CDR3: CAISEWAAVAKDEQYF
V: TRBV5-5; J: TRBJ2-1; D: TRBD2; size: once; DNA: TGTGCCAGCAGCTTGGGACTAGCGGGATATGAGCAGTTCTTC; CDR3: CASSLGLAGYEQFF
V: TRBV5-1; J: TRBJ2-1; D: TRBD2; size: .; DNA: TGCGCCAGCAGCTCGCCGGGACTAGCGGGAGTCTCCTACAATGAGCAGTTCTTC; CDR3: CASSSPGLAGVSYNEQFF
V: TRBV5-4; J: TRBJ2-2; D: TRBD1; size: .; DNA: TGTGCCAGCAGCTTCGCCGGGACAGCCAACACCGGGGAGCTGTTTTTT; CDR3: CASSFAGTANTGELFF
V: TRBV14; J: TRBJ1-1; D: .; size: .; DNA: TGTGCCAGCAGCCAAGAAGGCAGGGGAAGATACACTGAAGCTTTCTTT; CDR3: CASSQEGRGRYTEAFF
V: TRBV11-3; J: TRBJ2-7; D: .; size: .; DNA: TGTGCCAGCAGCCCGGCCCAACTAGCCATCTACGAGCAGTACTTC; CDR3: CASSPAQLAIYEQYF
V: TRBV11-2; J: TRBJ2-7; D: TRBD2; size: once; DNA: TGTGCCAGCAGCCCACGACTAGCGGGCATTCCAACCTACGAGCAGTACTTC; CDR3: CASSPRLAGIPTYEQYF
V: TRBV19; J: TRBJ1-6; D: .; size: .; DNA: TGTGCCAGTCGCGCACAGTATAATTCACCCCTCCACTTT; CDR3: CASRAQYNSPLHF